Following are 32 T cell receptor beta chains from one sample sequenced in a study of OX40 agonist ivuxolimab in advanced cancers. Some clones are missing from TCRdb's copy, which holds only in-frame ones; the method was immunoSEQ multiplex PCR. The table shows about 80,000 clones, with around 92% occurring only once. The sequencing here drew on CD4+ or CD8+ T cells sorted from blood, taken in a trial of the OX40 agonist ivuxolimab. The receptors come from an adult with an advanced solid tumor such as melanoma, head and neck, liver or kidney cancer.

V gene TRBV7-8 combines with J gene TRBJ1-1; no reliable D call. Trimming left V 5 bases short and J 3 bases short, with 16 bases between. The length of the CDR3 is 15 residues. Germline V CDR1 and CDR2: SGHVS, FQNEAQ. DNA of the CDR3: TGTGCCAGCAGCACCTTGACTTACTGGGACACTGAAGCTTTCTTT. It codes for CASSTLTYWDTEAFF.

CDR3 DNA sequence: TGTGCCAGCAGCGCGGGACGGACTAATCAGCCCCAGCATTTT. This translates into CASSAGRTNQPQHF. This chain uses TRBV7-9 with TRBJ1-5, with a tentative D call TRBD1 (5 bases). Germline assignment: CDR1 SEHNR and CDR2 FQNEAQ (reference sequence). Between the trimmed V and J ends, which lost 5 bases and 4 bases, there was a span of 12 bases. The CDR3 has 14 amino acids. Full variable domain (outside the CDR3, taken from reference TRBV7-9 and TRBJ1-5): DTGVSQNPRHKITKRGQNVTFRCDPISEHNRLYWYRQTLGQGPEFLTYFQNEAQLEKSRLLSDRFSAERPKGSFSTLEIQRTEQGDSAMYLCASSAGRTNQPQHFGDGTRLSIL.

The chain joins TRBV4-1 to TRBJ2-5, with D unclear. The assigned J gene may be wrong: the sequence end matches TRBJ2-7 better. In germline, CDR1 is MGHRA, CDR2 YSYEKL. The CDR3 runs to 14 residues. CDR3 bases: TGCGCCAGCAGCCAAGATCTGGCGTACTACGAGCAGTACTTC. Protein product: CASSQDLAYYEQYF.

The genes are TRBV9 and TRBJ2-1, with D possibly matching TRBD1 (6 bases). Trimming stripped 0 bases from V and 3 bases from J, with 7 bases between. The CDR3 spans 14 residues. Germline V CDR1 and CDR2: SGDLS, YYNGEE. CDR3 in amino acids: CASSVVDSYNEQFF. DNA of the CDR3: TGTGCCAGCAGCGTAGTGGACAGCTACAATGAGCAGTTCTTC. Variable domain in full (rest from reference TRBV9 and TRBJ2-1): DSGVTQTPKHLITATGQRVTLRCSPRSGDLSVYWYQQSLDQGLQFLIQYYNGEERAKGNILERFSAQQFPDLHSELNLSSLELGDSALYFCASSVVDSYNEQFFGPGTRLTVL.

The chain has TRBV10-3 and TRBJ1-1, with 9 nucleotides matching TRBD1. Germline values: CDR1 ENHRY, CDR2 SYGVKD. The CDR3 is 11 amino acids. V shed 10 bases and J 5 bases; nucleotides not matched to a gene: 2. Here the CDR3 DNA reads TGTGCCAGCGGACAGGGGACTGAAGCTTTCTTT. Amino acids: CASGQGTEAFF.

The V call is TRBV9, the J call TRBJ2-1; D not certain. CDR1 and CDR2 (germline): SGDLS, YYNGEE. Trimming removed 2 bases at V and 5 bases at J, with 17 bases between. There are 16 residues in the CDR3. The CDR3 sequence: CASSVGSPALNNEQFF. CDR3 DNA sequence: TGTGCCAGCAGCGTGGGTTCGCCAGCCTTGAACAATGAGCAGTTCTTC. Full variable domain (missing parts from reference TRBV9 and TRBJ2-1): DSGVTQTPKHLITATGQRVTLRCSPRSGDLSVYWYQQSLDQGLQFLIQYYNGEERAKGNILERFSAQQFPDLHSELNLSSLELGDSALYFCASSVGSPALNNEQFFGPGTRLTVL.

The rearrangement links TRBV10-3 to TRBJ2-7, with 9 nucleotides matching TRBD1. Germline values: CDR1 ENHRY, CDR2 SYGVKD. The CDR3 has 16 residues. Trimming cost V 0 bases and J 5 bases; bases outside gene matches: 8. The DNA for the CDR3 is TGTGCCATCAGTGAGTCCGGGACAGGGAACAGGAACGAGCAGTACTTC. It specifies CAISESGTGNRNEQYF.

The chain employs TRBV13 and TRBJ2-1, with 10 bases identical to TRBD2. Trimming took 1 base from V and 5 from J; bases not matched to a gene: 5. Germline CDR1 is PRHDT and CDR2 is FYEKMQ (reference sequence). This CDR3 is 16 amino acids long. CDR3 sequence (DNA): TGTGCCAGCAGCTTAGAACTAGCGGGGAACCACAATGAGCAGTTCTTC. Its translation is CASSLELAGNHNEQFF. The full variable domain, completed using reference TRBV13 and TRBJ2-1, is AAGVIQSPRHLIKEKRETATLKCYPIPRHDTVYWYQQGPGQDPQFLISFYEKMQSDKGSIPDRFSAQQFSDYHSELNMSSLELGDSALYFCASSLELAGNHNEQFFGPGTRLTVL.

This clone appeared a few times. V usage is TRBV2 and J usage is TRBJ1-2; the match to TRBD1 covers 7 bases. V was clipped by 7 bases and J by 5 bases; unmatched bases: 4. Per germline, CDR1 SNHLY and CDR2 FYNNEI. The CDR3 has 12 residues. DNA for the CDR3: TGTGCCAGCACCGGACAGGAGTATGGCTACACCTTC. Residues: CASTGQEYGYTF. Drawing the rest from reference TRBV2 and TRBJ1-2, the complete variable domain is EPEVTQTPSHQVTQMGQEVILRCVPISNHLYFYWYRQILGQKVEFLVSFYNNEISEKSEIFDDQFSVERPDGSNFTLKIRSTKLEDSAMYFCASTGQEYGYTFGSGTRLTVV.

This sequence joins TRBV13 and TRBJ2-1; 13 nucleotides align to TRBD2. The CDR3 length is 19 residues. Germline V lookup: CDR1 PRHDT, CDR2 FYEKMQ (reference sequence). The V and J ends lost 5 bases and 0 bases, in that order; junction bases with no gene match: 10. The DNA of the CDR3 is TGTGCCAGCAGCCCAAGGACTAGCGGGGGCCCAAGCTCCTACAATGAGCAGTTCTTC. It encodes CASSPRTSGGPSSYNEQFF. The full variable domain, with the rest looked up from reference TRBV13 and TRBJ2-1, is AAGVIQSPRHLIKEKRETATLKCYPIPRHDTVYWYQQGPGQDPQFLISFYEKMQSDKGSIPDRFSAQQFSDYHSELNMSSLELGDSALYFCASSPRTSGGPSSYNEQFFGPGTRLTVL.

V usage is TRBV7-6 and J usage is TRBJ2-7; D not resolved. CDR3 size: 13 residues. Trimming took 1 base from V and 3 from J, leaving 7 bases between them. Germline CDR1 and CDR2: SGHVS and FNYEAQ. CDR3 residues: CASSLGPVYEQYF. The CDR3 DNA reads as TGTGCCAGCAGCTTAGGCCCGGTCTACGAGCAGTACTTC. Variable domain in full (rest from reference TRBV7-6 and TRBJ2-7): GAGVSQSPRYKVTKRGQDVALRCDPISGHVSLYWYRQALGQGPEFLTYFNYEAQQDKSGLPNDRFSAERPEGSISTLTIQRTEQRDSAMYRCASSLGPVYEQYFGPGTRLTVT.

V and J are TRBV2 and TRBJ2-2; TRBD2 agrees at 9 bases. Germline loops: CDR1 SNHLY, CDR2 FYNNEI. The CDR3 has 15 amino acids. The V segment lost 5 bases and the J segment 4 bases; nucleotides outside the gene matches: 5. The CDR3 DNA reads TGTGCCAGCAGTTTAGCGGGGGCAGGCACCGGGGAGCTGTTTTTT. It codes for CASSLAGAGTGELFF.

CDR3 in amino acids: CASSLVLAGAAGELFF. The CDR3, as DNA: TGTGCCAGCAGCTTGGTTCTAGCGGGGGCCGCCGGGGAGCTGTTTTTT. The chain is built from TRBV5-5 and TRBJ2-2, with 10 positions matching TRBD2. The CDR3 has 16 amino acids. The V and J ends lost 0 bases and 6 bases, in that order; junction bases with no gene match: 5. From germline, CDR1 is SGHKS and CDR2 YYEKEE (reference sequence).

This clone was seen a handful of times. This chain connects TRBV9 to TRBJ1-2; TRBD1 matches at 7 bases. Germline CDR1 and CDR2: SGDLS and YYNGEE. The junction had 6 bases not matched to a gene; V was cut back by 8 bases and J by 2 bases. CDR3 length equals 13 residues. The CDR3, as DNA: TGTGCCAGTACTCAGGGGGTGAACTATGGCTACACCTTC. Its translation is CASTQGVNYGYTF.

V is TRBV27 and J is TRBJ1-2; D remains ambiguous. Germline values: CDR1 MNHEY, CDR2 SMNVEV (reference sequence). V was trimmed by 6 bases and J by 1 base, leaving 15 bases between them. CDR3 length: 15 amino acids. In DNA form, the CDR3 reads TGTGCCAGCAGCGAATCCAGAGTACTTAACTATGGCTACACCTTC. Amino acids: CASSESRVLNYGYTF.

The J gene is TRBJ1-1, the V gene TRBV5-5; D remains ambiguous. Trimming left V 0 bases short and J 8 bases short, with 8 bases between. Germline V gives CDR1 SGHKS, CDR2 YYEKEE (reference sequence). The CDR3 runs 12 residues. In DNA, the CDR3 is TGTGCCAGCAGCTTGGGGGTGGGCGAAGCTTTCTTT. Its translation is CASSLGVGEAFF.

The genes are TRBV13 and TRBJ2-7; TRBD2 aligns across 7 bases. V gave up 4 bases and J gave up 2 bases; unmatched junction bases: 2. The germline V gene has CDR1 PRHDT and CDR2 FYEKMQ (reference sequence). The CDR3 totals 13 residues. The chain's CDR3 is CASSSGLPYEQYF. CDR3 nucleotide sequence: TGTGCCAGCAGCTCGGGACTACCCTACGAGCAGTACTTC. The whole variable domain, remainder taken from reference TRBV13 and TRBJ2-7, is AAGVIQSPRHLIKEKRETATLKCYPIPRHDTVYWYQQGPGQDPQFLISFYEKMQSDKGSIPDRFSAQQFSDYHSELNMSSLELGDSALYFCASSSGLPYEQYFGPGTRLTVT.

The chain carries TRBV5-4 and TRBJ2-3, with unresolved D. The V end was cut by 4 bases, the J end by 4 bases, with 16 bases between. In germline, CDR1 is SGHNT, CDR2 YYREEE (reference sequence). The CDR3 consists of 15 residues. CDR3 sequence: CASSISWGRADTQYF. The CDR3 coding sequence is TGTGCCAGCAGCATCTCTTGGGGAAGGGCAGATACGCAGTATTTT.

The chain links TRBV25-1 to TRBJ2-5; the D gene is possibly TRBD2 (5 bases). The germline gives CDR1 MGHDK, CDR2 SYGVNS. This CDR3 is built from 12 residues. In DNA, the CDR3 is TGTGCGGCAAGGACTGTACAAGAGACCCAGTACTTC. Amino acids: CAARTVQETQYF.

This clone appeared once. This chain connects TRBV4-3 to TRBJ2-1, with 9 nucleotides matching TRBD1. Germline V gene sequence: CDR1 LGHNA, CDR2 YSLEER. Losses at the gene ends were 4 bases for V and 10 bases for J; bases not matched to a gene: 11. The length of the CDR3 is 15 residues. DNA for the CDR3: TGCGCCAGCAGCCGCGGGACAGGGAAGTCCGGGGAGCAGTTCTTC. Translation gives CASSRGTGKSGEQFF.

The chain carries TRBV5-6 and TRBJ1-2; TRBD1 might be the D (6 bases). The CDR3 runs 13 residues. V was trimmed by 4 bases and J by 7 bases, leaving 14 bases between them. Germline-derived CDR1 and CDR2 are SGHDT and YYEEEE. The CDR3 bases are TGTGCCAGCAGCCCGGGGGCTGGGCTTGGCTACACCTTC. Amino acid sequence: CASSPGAGLGYTF.

The DNA for the CDR3 is TGTGCCAGCCGTGCGACAGGGTCTCCTGAAGCTTTCTTT. It is translated as CASRATGSPEAFF. This sequence joins TRBV27 and TRBJ1-1; 7 nucleotides agree with TRBD1. Germline CDR1 and CDR2: MNHEY and SMNVEV (reference sequence). This CDR3 has 13 residues. The ends lost 8 bases at V and 6 bases at J; junction bases unmatched: 9.

In this sample, this clone turned up once. The chain links TRBV7-9 to TRBJ2-3, with D perhaps given as TRBD1 or TRBD2 (5 bases each). Germline loops: CDR1 SEHNR, CDR2 FQNEAQ (reference sequence). The V gene lost 8 bases and the J gene lost 13 bases, with 16 bases spanning the gap. The CDR3 consists of 11 residues. For the CDR3, the DNA is TGTGCCAGCGGATTTGGGACCTCCGAGTATTTT. It codes for CASGFGTSEYF.

The chain uses TRBV4-3 and TRBJ2-5; the D gene is possibly TRBD1 (5 bases). From germline, CDR1 is LGHNA and CDR2 YSLEER. The CDR3 runs 15 residues. With 1 base removed from V and 2 bases from J, the gap between germline ends came to 11 bases. CDR3 DNA: TGCGCCAGCAGCCAAGGGTCAGGGTGGCAAGAGACCCAGTACTTC. Residues: CASSQGSGWQETQYF.

The gene calls are TRBV6-5 and TRBJ1-1, with D possibly being TRBD1 (5 bases). The germline V gene encodes CDR1 MNHEY and CDR2 SVGAGI. V lost 6 bases to trimming and J lost 0 bases, with 8 bases between them. This CDR3 is 13 amino acids long. CDR3 nucleotides: TGTGCCAGCAGCCTACAGGTGAACACTGAAGCTTTCTTT. Translating it yields CASSLQVNTEAFF.

Written as DNA, the CDR3 is TGTGCCAGCAGCGGACAGGTCGGGGACAATCAGCCCCAGCATTTT. Protein product: CASSGQVGDNQPQHF. This rearrangement joins TRBV7-2 to TRBJ1-5, with 7 bases aligning to TRBD1. The junction had 7 bases not matched to a gene; V was cut back by 5 bases and J by 3 bases. The CDR3 contains 15 residues. Germline V lookup: CDR1 SGHTA, CDR2 FQGNSA.

The rearrangement joins TRBV7-8 to TRBJ2-1; TRBD1 matches 10 bases. The CDR3 loop spans 18 amino acids. The V and J ends lost 3 bases and 4 bases, in that order; junction bases with no gene match: 12. CDR1 is SGHVS and CDR2 is FQNEAQ in the germline V gene. The CDR3: CASSFDLTGQGRYNEQFF. CDR3 in DNA: TGTGCCAGCAGCTTTGACTTGACGGGACAGGGGCGTTACAATGAGCAGTTCTTC.

The V gene is TRBV4-1, the J gene TRBJ2-5; 8 positions match TRBD2. J gave up 5 bases and V 4 bases, and 15 bases lay outside the gene matches. CDR3 size: 17 residues. Germline assignment: CDR1 MGHRA and CDR2 YSYEKL. CDR3: CASSPSPDSGVGETQYF. DNA of the CDR3: TGCGCCAGCAGCCCATCCCCCGATAGCGGGGTAGGGGAGACCCAGTACTTC.

V gene TRBV11-3 combines with J gene TRBJ2-1; the match to TRBD2 covers 12 bases. V dropped 1 base and J dropped 8; count of bases not matched to a gene: 3. Germline CDR1 and CDR2: SGHNT and YENEEA. CDR3 length: 15 residues. CDR3 in DNA: TGTGCCAGCAGCTTAGCTAGCGGGGGGGCCGATGAGCAGTTCTTC. It yields the protein CASSLASGGADEQFF.

The rearrangement joins TRBV5-1 to TRBJ2-3, with TRBD2 matching 12 bases. J was trimmed by 3 bases and V by 4 bases; bases with no gene match: 9. CDR3 size: 17 residues. The germline V gene has CDR1 SGHRS and CDR2 YFSETQ. CDR3 sequence reads: CASSLGLAGIGTDTQYF. The CDR3 region has the DNA TGCGCCAGCAGCCTAGGACTAGCGGGGATAGGGACAGATACGCAGTATTTT.

The chain recombines TRBV11-2 with TRBJ2-3, with 10 bases matching TRBD2. The V gene end was trimmed by 2 bases and the J gene end by 7 bases; junction bases not matched to a gene: 3. Germline V gene lookup returns CDR1 SGHAT and CDR2 FQNNGV. CDR3 length: 14 residues. This chain's CDR3 is CASSLLAGANTQYF. DNA of the CDR3: TGTGCCAGCAGCTTACTAGCGGGGGCGAATACGCAGTATTTT.

The chain is built from TRBV7-2 and TRBJ1-2, with 7 bases fitting TRBD1. The junction had 8 bases not matched to a gene; V was cut back by 8 bases and J by 2 bases. CDR3 length: 14 residues. From germline, CDR1 is SGHTA and CDR2 FQGNSA. In DNA form, the CDR3 reads TGTGCCAGCGCCCTACTACAGGGGAACTATGGCTACACCTTC. Its protein product is CASALLQGNYGYTF.